Presented here are 25 T cell receptor beta chains from one specimen sequenced in a study of vaccination effects on CD4 cells after COVID-19. No antigen has been assigned to these receptors. Profiling relied on immunoSEQ multiplex PCR, and the TCRdb table lists in-frame clones only, not all of them. The sample includes about 38,000 clones, roughly 70% of them seen just once. Before sequencing, viral peptide pools were used by the ViraFEST assay to expand antigen-specific CD4+ T cells. The culture ran for approximately 10 days, and then CD4+ T cells were isolated. Prior SARS-CoV-2 infection was absent in the vaccine recipients, as shown by negative nucleocapsid antibodies. The material was CD4+ T cells from PBMCs cultured with SARS-CoV-2 spike peptides, obtained before COVID-19 vaccination. The receptors derive from a human donor who received a COVID-19 vaccine.

This clone was picked up one time. This rearrangement joins TRBV5-4 to TRBJ1-3; TRBD1 might be the D (6 bases). The CDR3 consists of 14 residues. Germline CDR1 is SGHNT and CDR2 is YYREEE (reference sequence). Deletions cut 3 bases from V and 4 bases from J, with 11 bases between. DNA of the CDR3: TGTGCCAGCAGCTCCGGGACACCCGGAAACACCATATATTTT. Its translation: CASSSGTPGNTIYF. The full variable domain, rest sourced from reference TRBV5-4 and TRBJ1-3, is ETGVTQSPTHLIKTRGQQVTLRCSSQSGHNTVSWYQQALGQGPQFIFQYYREEENGRGNFPPRFSGLQFPNYSSELNVNALELDDSALYLCASSSGTPGNTIYFGEGSWLTVV.

This clone was seen more than once but under ten times. The V and J genes are TRBV29-1 and TRBJ1-1, with D unresolved. The CDR3 runs 8 residues. CDR1 SQVTM and CDR2 ANQGSEA come from the germline V gene. Trimming shortened V by 4 bases and J by 13 bases, and 7 bases separated the two germline ends. The CDR3 sequence: CSVVGDFF. The CDR3 DNA sequence: TGCAGCGTTGTGGGTGATTTCTTT. Full variable domain (missing parts from reference TRBV29-1 and TRBJ1-1): SAVISQKPSRDICQRGTSLTIQCQVDSQVTMMFWYRQQPGQSLTLIATANQGSEATYESGFVIDKFPISRPNLTFSTLTVSNMSPEDSSIYLCSVVGDFFGQGTRLTVV.

This chain links TRBV12-3 or TRBV12-4 with TRBJ2-7; TRBD2 might be the D (5 bases). V was clipped by 6 bases and J by 3 bases, with 9 bases between them. This CDR3 is built from 12 residues. The CDR3 DNA is TGTGCCAGCAGCAGAGACTACTACGAGCAGTACTTC. Encoded protein: CASSRDYYEQYF.

The chain joins TRBV6-5 to TRBJ1-1; D remains unclear. V was shortened by 2 bases and J by 6 bases, with 13 bases between the two germline ends. Germline V gene lookup returns CDR1 MNHEY and CDR2 SVGAGI. This CDR3 region has 14 residues. This chain's CDR3 is CASSYVRDSAEAFF. CDR3 sequence (DNA): TGTGCCAGCAGTTACGTAAGGGATAGCGCTGAAGCTTTCTTT.

The genes are TRBV29-1 and TRBJ1-2, with D perhaps TRBD1 (5 bases). The CDR3 contains 13 residues. Germline V gene sequence: CDR1 SQVTM, CDR2 ANQGSEA. V was pared by 4 bases and J by 4 bases, with 13 bases between. The DNA of the CDR3 is TGCAGCGTTGGGGCAGGGACTGGCTATGGCTACACCTTC. Translating gives CSVGAGTGYGYTF. The full variable domain, rest sourced from reference TRBV29-1 and TRBJ1-2, is SAVISQKPSRDICQRGTSLTIQCQVDSQVTMMFWYRQQPGQSLTLIATANQGSEATYESGFVIDKFPISRPNLTFSTLTVSNMSPEDSSIYLCSVGAGTGYGYTFGSGTRLTVV.

The chain links TRBV18 to TRBJ1-3; D not certain. Per germline, CDR1 KGHSH and CDR2 LQKENI. V shed 6 bases and J shed 0 bases, with 12 bases lying between them. This CDR3 has 15 amino acids. CDR3 residues: CASSITESSGNTIYF. CDR3 in DNA: TGTGCCAGCTCCATTACTGAGAGCTCTGGAAACACCATATATTTT.

Of note for this clone: The same CDR3 is also encoded by other DNA sequences in this sample. V is TRBV15 and J is TRBJ1-5, with a tentative D call TRBD1 (5 bases). CDR1 is LNHNV, CDR2 YYDKDF, per germline (reference sequence). The CDR3 totals 15 residues. V lost 0 bases and J 6 bases, leaving 12 bases between the germline ends. In DNA, the CDR3 is TGTGCCACCAGCAGAGATCCAGGGATCGGTCAGCCCCAGCATTTT. It yields the protein CATSRDPGIGQPQHF.

The chain uses TRBV5-1 and TRBJ2-3; 10 bases fit TRBD2. With V trimmed by 0 bases and J by 2 bases, 18 bases remained unmatched. The germline gives CDR1 SGHRS, CDR2 YFSETQ. The CDR3 has 21 residues. CDR3 loop: CASSLGVSPSGGPRITDTQYF. The CDR3 DNA reads TGCGCCAGCAGCTTGGGGGTGAGTCCTAGCGGGGGTCCCAGAATCACAGATACGCAGTATTTT.

This clone was counted once. V usage is TRBV4-2 and J usage is TRBJ2-2; TRBD1 aligns across 11 bases. V lost 1 base and J lost 4; bases outside the gene matches: 2. Per the germline V gene, CDR1 is LGHNA and CDR2 is YNFKEQ. The CDR3 loop spans 16 amino acids. CDR3 nucleotides: TGTGCCAGCAGCCAAGCCGGGACAGGGGGCACCGGGGAGCTGTTTTTT. Protein sequence: CASSQAGTGGTGELFF.

The chain couples TRBV10-3 to TRBJ2-7; possibly TRBD1 for D (6 bases). The V and J ends lost 5 bases and 2 bases respectively, with 16 bases between them. Germline V gene data show CDR1 as ENHRY and CDR2 as SYGVKD. The CDR3 is 15 residues long. The CDR3 DNA follows: TGTGCCATCAGTTCCTCGACAGGTACCCCCTACGAGCAGTACTTC. This translates into CAISSSTGTPYEQYF.

This clone was counted between two and nine times. The genes are TRBV6-1 and TRBJ1-1; D remains ambiguous. V gave up 0 bases and J gave up 2 bases, with 1 base separating them. Per germline, CDR1 MNHNS and CDR2 SASEGT. CDR3 length equals 12 residues. Here the CDR3 DNA reads TGTGCCAGCAGTGAAGCTAACACTGAAGCTTTCTTT. Translating gives CASSEANTEAFF.

This sequence joins TRBV3-1 (or the pseudogene TRBV3-2) and TRBJ1-1, with D unclear. The CDR3 runs to 13 residues. V was shortened by 5 bases and J by 8 bases, with 15 bases between the two germline ends. The germline V gene encodes CDR1 LGHDT and CDR2 YNNKEL (reference sequence). CDR3 DNA: TGTGCCAGCAGCACCGCGGTTCCGGGGGAAGCTTTCTTT. Translating it yields CASSTAVPGEAFF.

This clone was detected only once. V usage is TRBV5-1 and J usage is TRBJ1-2; 7 bases fit TRBD1. Germline CDR1 is SGHRS and CDR2 is YFSETQ. V was clipped by 5 bases and J by 3 bases; unmatched bases: 7. The CDR3 sequence is 14 residues long. CDR3: CASRVGGTYYGYTF. As DNA, the CDR3 is TGCGCCAGCAGGGTAGGGGGCACTTACTATGGCTACACCTTC.

V usage is TRBV30 and J usage is TRBJ1-1; D call uncertain. Germline CDR1 GTSNPN, CDR2 SVGIG (reference sequence). Trimming removed 4 bases from V and 0 bases from J, with 6 bases in between. CDR3 length equals 12 residues. The CDR3 is CAWNTMNTEAFF. CDR3 coding DNA: TGTGCCTGGAACACAATGAACACTGAAGCTTTCTTT.

The chain uses TRBV5-1 and TRBJ2-3, with 9 nucleotides matching TRBD2. V trimming: 0 bases; J trimming: 0 bases; junction bases outside the gene matches: 2. CDR1 and CDR2 from the germline V gene are SGHRS and YFSETQ. This CDR3 is built from 16 residues. The CDR3 coding sequence is TGCGCCAGCAGCTTGGGACTAGCGGCTAGCACAGATACGCAGTATTTT. It translates to CASSLGLAASTDTQYF. The full variable domain, in which reference TRBV5-1 and TRBJ2-3 provide the parts outside the CDR3, is KAGVTQTPRYLIKTRGQQVTLSCSPISGHRSVSWYQQTPGQGLQFLFEYFSETQRNKGNFPGRFSGRQFSNSRSEMNVSTLELGDSALYLCASSLGLAASTDTQYFGPGTRLTVL.

DNA for the CDR3: TGTGCCAGCAGCTTGTCTACCCTCACAGATACGCAGTATTTT. Protein product: CASSLSTLTDTQYF. The chain is built from TRBV5-4 and TRBJ2-3, with D uncertain. The germline gives CDR1 SGHNT, CDR2 YYREEE (reference sequence). The CDR3 loop spans 14 amino acids. The ends were cut back, 1 base at V and 2 bases at J, with 8 bases in the middle.

This chain uses TRBV27 with TRBJ2-2, with 8 bases identical to TRBD2. This CDR3 region has 13 residues. Germline assignment: CDR1 MNHEY and CDR2 SMNVEV (reference sequence). V shed 9 bases and J 5 bases; nucleotides not matched to a gene: 5. The CDR3 loop is CASSREGTGELFF. CDR3 coding DNA: TGTGCCAGTTCCCGGGAGGGAACCGGGGAGCTGTTTTTT.

This clone appeared a few times. The V gene is TRBV3-1 (or the pseudogene TRBV3-2), the J gene TRBJ2-1; 8 nucleotides agree with TRBD2. With 5 bases clipped from V and 7 bases from J, the junction kept 10 bases outside the gene matches. Germline V gene data show CDR1 as LGHDT and CDR2 as YNNKEL (reference sequence). The CDR3 spans 15 residues. CDR3 nucleotides: TGTGCCAGCAGCTACGCGGGAGGTTCGATGAATGAGCAGTTCTTC. Protein: CASSYAGGSMNEQFF.

The V call is TRBV27, the J call TRBJ2-1, with D possibly being TRBD1 or TRBD2 (5 bases each). The CDR3 loop spans 15 amino acids. Trimming took 10 bases from V and 5 from J, leaving 21 bases between them. Germline V gene sequence: CDR1 MNHEY, CDR2 SMNVEV (reference sequence). Here the CDR3 reads CAINPSIRDHNEQFF. The DNA of the CDR3 is TGTGCCATCAATCCTTCAATCAGGGACCACAATGAGCAGTTCTTC.

The V gene is TRBV3-1 (or the pseudogene TRBV3-2), the J gene TRBJ2-5, with D perhaps TRBD2 (5 bases). There are 15 residues in the CDR3. Germline V CDR1 and CDR2: LGHDT, YNNKEL (reference sequence). The germline V and J ends were trimmed by 2 bases and 4 bases, with 14 bases remaining between them. CDR3 DNA sequence: TGTGCCAGCAGCCAATCTAGGGCCCGGGGAGAGACCCAGTACTTC. This gives the protein CASSQSRARGETQYF.

This clone was detected only a few times. The chain links TRBV19 to TRBJ1-5, with 9 bases identical to TRBD1. CDR3 size: 15 residues. Germline CDR1 and CDR2: LNHDA and SQIVND (reference sequence). The DNA for the CDR3 is TGTGCGTCTCCCCGGGACAGGGATAGCAATCAGCCCCAGCATTTT. Protein product: CASPRDRDSNQPQHF.

J is TRBJ1-2 and V is TRBV10-3; D gene uncertain. Germline V lookup: CDR1 ENHRY, CDR2 SYGVKD. The CDR3 totals 12 residues. V was pared by 2 bases and J by 2 bases, with 3 bases between. CDR3 nucleotides: TGTGCCATCAGTGAGACCAACTATGGCTACACCTTC. It codes for CAISETNYGYTF.

This chain uses TRBV19 with TRBJ1-5; 9 nucleotides line up with TRBD1. Unmatched junction bases numbered 5, after V lost 3 bases and J lost 5 bases. Germline loops: CDR1 LNHDA, CDR2 SQIVND (reference sequence). This CDR3 has 15 residues. CDR3 sequence reads: CASSILGQGHQPQHF. CDR3 sequence (DNA): TGTGCCAGTAGTATCCTGGGACAGGGACATCAGCCCCAGCATTTT.

This chain joins TRBV20-1 and TRBJ2-1; D is possibly TRBD2 (6 bases). In germline, CDR1 is DFQATT, CDR2 SNEGSKA (reference sequence). The CDR3 totals 15 residues. Trimming shortened V by 3 bases and J by 3 bases, and 15 bases separated the two germline ends. CDR3 DNA sequence: TGCAGTGCTAGTGAACTAGCCGGACTCTACAATGAGCAGTTCTTC. Translation gives CSASELAGLYNEQFF.

This chain uses TRBV3-1 (or the pseudogene TRBV3-2) with TRBJ2-5, with a possible D match to TRBD1 (5 bases). V was clipped by 4 bases and J by 4 bases, with 22 bases between them. This CDR3 spans 17 amino acids. The V gene's germline CDR1 is LGHDT and CDR2 YNNKEL (reference sequence). Here the CDR3 reads CASSLGQVGISGETQYF. Here the CDR3 DNA reads TGTGCCAGCAGCCTGGGGCAGGTTGGCATATCGGGAGAGACCCAGTACTTC.